A selection of T cell receptor beta chains follows, all from one sample in a study of Ad26.COV2.S vaccination and SARS-CoV-2 variants. Sequenced by immunoSEQ multiplex PCR; TCRdb stores in-frame clones only, minus some. The sample carries approximately 400,000 clones, approximately 85% recorded once. Here the sequenced sample was peripheral blood, taken in a trial of Ad26.COV2.S vaccine versus placebo. The receptors derive from a person between 18 and 65 years old who received the Ad26.COV2.S COVID-19 vaccine or a placebo. Each CDR3 is given with its conserved first and last residue. D genes are given only for firm matches. Size is stated for part of the rows, as once, few or many counts, or as a class when the clone is expanded.

d_call	j_call	v_call	clone_size	cdr3_nt	cdr3_aa
.	TRBJ2-7	TRBV10-3	.	TGTGCCATCAGTGAGTCGAGGGGCCAACCCTACGAGCAGTACTTC	CAISESRGQPYEQYF
TRBD1	TRBJ1-6	TRBV19	.	TGTGCCAGTAGTATTCAGGGGGCGATCGGTTCACCCCTCCACTTT	CASSIQGAIGSPLHF
.	TRBJ2-7	TRBV6-5	.	TGTGCCAGCAGTCTTAGCCCCGACAGCTACGAGCAGTACTTC	CASSLSPDSYEQYF
TRBD2	TRBJ2-7	TRBV6-2/TRBV6-3	.	TGTGCCAGCAGTCGTAAGCGGGAAACCTACGAGCAGTACTTC	CASSRKRETYEQYF
.	TRBJ1-1	TRBV9	.	TGTGCCAGCAGCGGTGCGAGAGGGAGCACTGAAGCTTTCTTT	CASSGARGSTEAFF
.	TRBJ2-2	TRBV2	.	TGTGCCAGCAGGGGCCAGGCCCAAGGAACCGGGGAGCTGTTTTTT	CASRGQAQGTGELFF
.	TRBJ1-2	TRBV2	few	TGTGCCAGCACGCAGGGTTCTGGCTACACCTTC	CASTQGSGYTF
.	TRBJ1-4	TRBV5-8	.	TGTGCCAGCAGCTTGGTAGGCCAGGGAAAAGGCGGACTGTTTTTT	CASSLVGQGKGGLFF
TRBD1	TRBJ2-3	TRBV18	.	TGTGCCAGCTCAATAGGACAGGGGAACACAGATACGCAGTATTTT	CASSIGQGNTDTQYF
.	TRBJ1-6	TRBV4-1	.	TGCGCCAGCAGCCAAGACTTTACACTTACACCCTATAATTCACCCCTCCACTTT	CASSQDFTLTPYNSPLHF
.	TRBJ1-6	TRBV6-2/TRBV6-3	.	TGTGCCAGCAGTTACTCGAGGCGCACAGGTTCCTATAATTCACCCCTCCACTTT	CASSYSRRTGSYNSPLHF
TRBD1	TRBJ2-2	TRBV19	.	TGTGCCAGTAGTATCGGACAGGCGAACACCGGGGAGCTGTTTTTT	CASSIGQANTGELFF
TRBD2	TRBJ2-1	TRBV10-2	many	TGCGCCAGCAGTGAGGGGTGGTCGGGACTAGCGGTCTACAATGAGCAGTTCTTC	CASSEGWSGLAVYNEQFF
TRBD2	TRBJ2-1	TRBV19	.	TGTGCCAGTAGTATAGAGGGACTAGCGGGACTCCAACGCCCGGCTGGTGAGCAGTTCTTC	CASSIEGLAGLQRPAGEQFF
.	TRBJ2-7	TRBV4-1	.	TGCGCCAGCAGCCAAGATCGGAATAGCCTCTACGAGCAGTACTTC	CASSQDRNSLYEQYF
.	TRBJ1-2	TRBV4-1	few	TGCGCCAGCAGCCCCCTTTGGACAGCAGATTATGGCTACACCTTC	CASSPLWTADYGYTF
.	TRBJ2-1	TRBV11-2	.	TGTGCCAGCCGAGCGGGCTCCTACAATGAGCAGTTCTTC	CASRAGSYNEQFF
TRBD1	TRBJ1-2	TRBV2	few	TGTGCCAGCAGTTCAGACAGGGACCGGGGCTACACCTTC	CASSSDRDRGYTF
TRBD1	TRBJ2-5	TRBV5-4	few	TGTGCCAGCAGCTTGACAGGGGGCGCTTTTGAGAGAGAGACCCAGTACTTC	CASSLTGGAFERETQYF
.	TRBJ1-6	TRBV3-1/TRBV3-2	.	TGTGCCAGCAGCCCGGGGTCGGGGGCGGAAAGACCCCTCCACTTT	CASSPGSGAERPLHF
.	TRBJ2-7	TRBV4-1	.	TGCGCCAGCAGCCAAGTTATAGGCTCCTACGAGCAGTACTTC	CASSQVIGSYEQYF
.	TRBJ1-4	TRBV15	few	TGTGCCACCAGCAGAGACACTCAGGGGAGTGAAAAACTGTTTTTT	CATSRDTQGSEKLFF
.	TRBJ1-1	TRBV27	.	TGTGCCAGCAGAGAAGTAAATCAGGGCTTTGAAGCTTTCTTT	CASREVNQGFEAFF
TRBD1	TRBJ1-2	TRBV28	.	TGTGCCAGCAGTCGACAGGGGCTTTTTGGCTACACCTTC	CASSRQGLFGYTF
.	TRBJ2-3	TRBV5-4	.	TGTGCCAGCAGCTTGTATGAGGTAGGGGGGACAGATACGCAGTATTTT	CASSLYEVGGTDTQYF
.	TRBJ2-3	TRBV9	.	TGTGCCAGCAGCGGGGACCGTACAGATACGCAGTATTTT	CASSGDRTDTQYF
.	TRBJ1-4	TRBV19	.	TGTGCCAGTAGAGGACTTGATCGATATGAAAAACTGTTTTTT	CASRGLDRYEKLFF
.	TRBJ2-5	TRBV29-1	.	TGCAGCGTTCCGGGGCGCGGAGGGACCCAGTACTTC	CSVPGRGGTQYF
.	TRBJ1-2	TRBV15	.	TGTGCCACCAGCATCTTCACCACTTCTAACTATGGCTACACCTTC	CATSIFTTSNYGYTF
.	TRBJ1-1	TRBV11-2	.	TGTGCCAGCAGCTTCGTGGGCGGGAACACTGAAGCTTTCTTT	CASSFVGGNTEAFF
.	TRBJ1-6	TRBV7-2	once	TGTGCCAGCAGCTTAGCGAGGGTTTCACCCCTCCACTTT	CASSLARVSPLHF
.	TRBJ2-3	TRBV10-3	.	TGTGCCATCAGTCCCGGGACCAACACAGATACGCAGTATTTT	CAISPGTNTDTQYF